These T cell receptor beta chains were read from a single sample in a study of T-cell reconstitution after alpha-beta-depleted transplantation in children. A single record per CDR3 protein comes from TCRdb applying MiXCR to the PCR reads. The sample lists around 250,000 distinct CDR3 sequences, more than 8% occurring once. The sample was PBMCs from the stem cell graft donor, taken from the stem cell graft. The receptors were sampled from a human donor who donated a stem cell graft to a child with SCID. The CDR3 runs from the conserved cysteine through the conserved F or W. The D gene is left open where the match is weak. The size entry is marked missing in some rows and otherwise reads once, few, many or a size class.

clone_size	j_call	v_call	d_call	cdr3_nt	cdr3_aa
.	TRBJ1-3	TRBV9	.	TGTGCCAGCAGCGGCCGGGACCCCCGCGGTGGAAACACCATATATTTT	CASSGRDPRGGNTIYF
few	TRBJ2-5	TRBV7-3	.	TGTGCCAGCAGCTTAAAGGGTTACGGAGAATCGTACCAAGAGACCCAGTACTTC	CASSLKGYGESYQETQYF
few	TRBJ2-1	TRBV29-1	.	TGCAGCGGGAACGCAGGAGACAATGAGCAGTTCTTC	CSGNAGDNEQFF
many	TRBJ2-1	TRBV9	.	TGTGCCAGCAGCGTCGAAGAGGCCGGGGAGCAGTTCTTC	CASSVEEAGEQFF
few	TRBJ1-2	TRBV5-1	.	TGCGCCAGCAGCTTGGACAGGAGCAACTATGGCTACACCTTC	CASSLDRSNYGYTF
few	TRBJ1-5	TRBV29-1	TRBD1	TGCAGCGTCGTCACAGGGGACAGGGACAATCAGCCCCAGCATTTT	CSVVTGDRDNQPQHF
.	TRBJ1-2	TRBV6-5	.	TGTGCCAGCAGTTACTCGATAGGTGCGAACTATGGCTACACCTTC	CASSYSIGANYGYTF
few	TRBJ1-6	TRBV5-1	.	TGCGCCAGCAGCTTGGCCGTTGGGGTCAATAATTCACCCCTCCACTTT	CASSLAVGVNNSPLHF
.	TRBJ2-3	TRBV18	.	TGTGCCAGCTCAGCAACTAGTGGGGATACGCAGTATTTT	CASSATSGDTQYF
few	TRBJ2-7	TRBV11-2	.	TGTGCCAGCAGCTTAGTTGTTAGGGGGAAGGAGCAGTACTTC	CASSLVVRGKEQYF
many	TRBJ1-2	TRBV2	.	TGTGCCAGCAGAGAAATTGCGGACTATGGCTACACCTTC	CASREIADYGYTF
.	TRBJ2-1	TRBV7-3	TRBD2	TGTGCCAGCAGCTTAACGGGCGGGGGGGCGAACAATGAGCAGTTCTTC	CASSLTGGGANNEQFF
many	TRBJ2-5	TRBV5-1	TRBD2	TGCGCCAGCAGCCCGGGACTACCAAACCGAAAGGAAGAGACCCAGTACTTC	CASSPGLPNRKEETQYF
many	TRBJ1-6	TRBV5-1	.	TGCGCCAGCAGCTTGTTACAGGGCAATAATTCACCCCTCCACTTT	CASSLLQGNNSPLHF
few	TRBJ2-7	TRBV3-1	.	TGTGCCAGCAGCCAATTTGGCGGATCTCAGTACGAGCAGTACTTC	CASSQFGGSQYEQYF
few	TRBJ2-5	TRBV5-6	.	TGTGCCAGCAGCTACACAGGGTCAGAGACCCAGTACTTC	CASSYTGSETQYF
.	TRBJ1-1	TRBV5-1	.	TGCGCCAGCAGCACAGAGGCAGGGGTTAAGAACACTGAAGCTTTCTTT	CASSTEAGVKNTEAFF
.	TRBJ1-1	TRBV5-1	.	TGCGCCAGCAGCTCAGGCATGAACACTGAAGCTTTCTTT	CASSSGMNTEAFF
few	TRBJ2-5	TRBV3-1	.	TGTGCCAGCAGCCCGCGGTCGACAGCTAAGGGGACCCAGTACTTC	CASSPRSTAKGTQYF
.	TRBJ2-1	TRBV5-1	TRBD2	TGCGCCAGCAGCTTGGAGCGGCGGGGGATCGATGAGCAGTTCTTC	CASSLERRGIDEQFF
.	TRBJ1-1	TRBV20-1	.	TGCAGTGCTAGAGATTTTGACATAGGCAACACTGAAGCTTTCTTT	CSARDFDIGNTEAFF
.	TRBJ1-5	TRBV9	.	TGTGCCAGCGGGCAGGGTCAAGATCAGCCCCAGCATTTT	CASGQGQDQPQHF
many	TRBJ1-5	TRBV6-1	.	TGTGCCAGCAGTGGCAGGGGTACTTACAATCAGCCCCAGCATTTT	CASSGRGTYNQPQHF
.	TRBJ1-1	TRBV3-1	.	TGTGCCAGCAGCCAATCGGTCTTGACGGGGGGGACTGAAGCTTTCTTT	CASSQSVLTGGTEAFF
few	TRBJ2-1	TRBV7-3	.	TGTGCCAGCAGCTTGAGGGCTAGCCGAAGCTCCTACAATGAGCAGTTCTTC	CASSLRASRSSYNEQFF
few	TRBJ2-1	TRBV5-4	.	TGTGCCAGCAGCTCCTACGTGGGCAATGAGCAGTTCTTC	CASSSYVGNEQFF
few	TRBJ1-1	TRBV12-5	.	TGTGCTAGTGGTTTGGGGGCCACTGAAGCTTTCTTT	CASGLGATEAFF
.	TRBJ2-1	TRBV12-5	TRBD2	TGTGCTAGTGGTTTGGTACTAGCGGGCGGGAATGAGCAGTTCTTC	CASGLVLAGGNEQFF
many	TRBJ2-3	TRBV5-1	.	TGCGCCAGCAGCGCAGGGGGGAATTGGGACACAGATACGCAGTATTTT	CASSAGGNWDTDTQYF
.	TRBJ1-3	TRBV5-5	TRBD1	TGTGCCAGCAACTTCCAGGGGGCCTCTGGAAACACCATATATTTT	CASNFQGASGNTIYF
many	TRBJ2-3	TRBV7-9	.	TGTGCCAGCAGCACAAGGGAGTTAGCAGATACGCAGTATTTT	CASSTRELADTQYF
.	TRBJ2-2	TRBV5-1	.	TGCGCCAGCAGCCTGAGAGGGGGGATTGGTAACACCGGGGAGCTGTTTTTT	CASSLRGGIGNTGELFF
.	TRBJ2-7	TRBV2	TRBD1	TGTGCCAGCAGGGCACCCCGGGACAGGCTTTACGAGCAGTACTTC	CASRAPRDRLYEQYF
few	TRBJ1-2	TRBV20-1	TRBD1	TGCAGTGCTATTATTCCGACAGGGGCGGGTGGCTACACCTTC	CSAIIPTGAGGYTF
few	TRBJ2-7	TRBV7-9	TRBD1	TGTGCCAGCAGCTCTACAGGGGAGAGCTCCTACGAGCAGTACTTC	CASSSTGESSYEQYF
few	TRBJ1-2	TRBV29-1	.	TGCAGCGCCTTACGGGCAGGGACTAACTATGGCTACACCTTC	CSALRAGTNYGYTF
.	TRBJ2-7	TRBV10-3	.	TGTGCCATCAGACCAACACTCCAGGGGAGAGACTACGAGCAGTACTTC	CAIRPTLQGRDYEQYF
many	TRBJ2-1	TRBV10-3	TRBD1	TGTGCCATCAGTACTACAGGGGTTGAGCAGTTCTTC	CAISTTGVEQFF
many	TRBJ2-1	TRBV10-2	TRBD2	TGCGCCAGCAATCGGGAGGGCTATGAGCAGTTCTTC	CASNREGYEQFF
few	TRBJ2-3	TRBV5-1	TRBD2	TGCGCCAGCAGCTTGGAACCTAGCGGGGGGGCCCGCACAGATACGCAGTATTTT	CASSLEPSGGARTDTQYF
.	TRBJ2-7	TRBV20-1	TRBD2	TGCAGTGCTAGGGATGCCCGGGACGGGAGGTCCTACGAGCAGTACTTC	CSARDARDGRSYEQYF
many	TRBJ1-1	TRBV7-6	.	TGTGCCAGCAGCCCCGCAGGGCCGAACACTGAAGCTTTCTTT	CASSPAGPNTEAFF
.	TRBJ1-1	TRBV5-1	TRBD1	TGCGCCAGCAGCCACTTAATAACAGGGGCTACCCCTGAAGCTTTCTTT	CASSHLITGATPEAFF
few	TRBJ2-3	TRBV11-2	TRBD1	TGTGCCAGCAGCTCACCCCCAGGGGGAGGCACAGATACGCAGTATTTT	CASSSPPGGGTDTQYF
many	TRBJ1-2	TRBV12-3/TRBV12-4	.	TGTGCCAGCAGTTTACGGCCAGGCTTAAGCTATGGCTACACCTTC	CASSLRPGLSYGYTF
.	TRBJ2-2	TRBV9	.	TGTGCCAGCAGCCCAACCACCGCCGGGGAGCTGTTTTTT	CASSPTTAGELFF
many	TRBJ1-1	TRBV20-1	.	TGCAGTGCTAGAGCCCGCAGGGGATTTATGAACACTGAAGCTTTCTTT	CSARARRGFMNTEAFF